Detailed here is one TCR beta chain. Only in-frame clones appear in the TCRdb table, and some are missing; sequencing was by immunoSEQ multiplex PCR. The profile covers 45,000 to 55,000 clones, with 85% to 95% appearing a single time and about 5.5% taken by the ten largest. The sample belongs to a study of T cell changes during pregnancy in multiple sclerosis. The sample in question was CD8+ T cells from peripheral blood mononuclear cells, obtained before pregnancy. The receptor's source is a female donor with multiple sclerosis, enrolled in a pregnancy study.

For the CDR3, the DNA is TGTGCCAGTAGTCTGGGACAGGGGACCCGTGTCACTGAAGCTTTCTTT. Translation: CASSLGQGTRVTEAFF. The V gene is TRBV19, the J gene TRBJ1-1; 10 positions agree with TRBD1. The germline gives CDR1 LNHDA, CDR2 SQIVND (reference sequence). The V and J ends lost 5 bases and 4 bases, in that order; junction bases with no gene match: 10. The CDR3 covers 16 residues.